The rows below give T cell receptor beta chains drawn from one sample of a study of blood T cells in healthy people across ages. TCRdb re-analysed the 5' RACE reads in MiXCR, keeping a single row per CDR3 protein. The sample includes 1 million or so distinct CDR3 sequences, over 35% seen only once; the top ten take over 15%. The sample taken for sequencing was blood. Every receptor here comes from a woman between 55 and 75 years old in good health. Both conserved end residues are part of each CDR3. Each record gives: J gene, clone size, V gene, D gene, CDR3 length, CDR3 protein, CDR3 DNA. D genes are given only for firm matches. For some rows the clone size is stated as once, few or many, or as a class when expanded; others skip it.

>TRBJ2-3|many|TRBV7-2|-|12
CASSTRSDTQYF
TGTGCCAGCAGCACCCGATCAGATACGCAGTATTTT
>TRBJ1-2|few|TRBV10-3|TRBD1|14
CAINTGDLYYGYTF
TGTGCCATCAACACAGGGGACCTTTATTATGGCTACACCTTC
>TRBJ2-7|-|TRBV20-1|-|14
CGARGRGEVYEQYF
TGCGGTGCTAGAGGCAGAGGGGAGGTGTACGAGCAGTACTTC
>TRBJ2-7|few|TRBV3-1|-|16
CASSQDQIQGFYEQYF
TGTGCCAGCAGCCAAGATCAAATTCAGGGGTTCTACGAGCAGTACTTC
>TRBJ1-2|-|TRBV20-1|-|15
CSARDPGAGNYGYTF
TGCAGTGCTAGAGATCCCGGTGCAGGAAACTATGGCTACACCTTC
>TRBJ1-4|-|TRBV20-1|TRBD1|13
CSAPGQGYEKLFF
TGCAGTGCACCGGGACAGGGATATGAAAAACTGTTTTTT
>TRBJ1-5|-|TRBV6-6|-|13
CALRVASNQPQHF
TGTGCCCTGAGGGTCGCGAGCAATCAGCCCCAGCATTTT
>TRBJ2-7|-|TRBV7-9|-|13
CASSTVATYEQYF
TGTGCCAGCAGTACAGTGGCCACGTACGAGCAGTACTTC
>TRBJ1-2|few|TRBV5-1|TRBD1|14
CASSPTQGAYGYTF
TGCGCCAGCAGCCCAACACAGGGGGCCTATGGCTACACCTTC
>TRBJ1-1|few|TRBV20-1|-|15
CSARDRGRPNTEAFF
TGCAGTGCTAGAGATCGGGGACGCCCGAACACTGAAGCTTTCTTT
>TRBJ1-6|-|TRBV27|-|15
CASSLVPSYNSPLHF
TGTGCCAGCAGTTTAGTACCTTCCTATAATTCACCCCTCCACTTT
>TRBJ2-7|few|TRBV27|-|14
CASSGASPFYEQYF
TGTGCCAGCAGTGGGGCTAGCCCCTTCTACGAGCAGTACTTC
>TRBJ1-5|-|TRBV20-1|TRBD1|15
CSASRGGRSSWPQHF
TGCAGTGCTAGTAGAGGGGGCCGTTCGTCGTGGCCCCAGCATTTT
>TRBJ2-5|-|TRBV3-1|TRBD2|14
CASSPRTSVKTQYF
TGTGCCAGCAGCCCCCGGACTAGCGTGAAGACCCAGTACTTC
>TRBJ1-2|-|TRBV9|-|13
CASGPKPHYSYTF
TGTGCCAGCGGTCCTAAGCCGCACTATAGCTACACCTTC
>TRBJ1-6|once|TRBV12-3/TRBV12-4|-|13
CASGGRRNSPLHF
TGTGCCAGCGGGGGCCGGAGGAATTCACCCCTCCACTTT
>TRBJ2-5|-|TRBV20-1|-|13
CSARLVGFETQYF
TGCAGTGCTAGACTAGTGGGTTTTGAGACCCAGTACTTC
>TRBJ2-7|few|TRBV27|TRBD1|15
CASSLRAQGAQKQYF
TGTGCCAGCAGTTTAAGGGCCCAGGGGGCGCAGAAGCAGTACTTC
>TRBJ2-7|few|TRBV6-6|-|16
CASSYSMGSGTYEQYF
TGTGCCAGCAGTTACTCCATGGGTTCGGGGACCTACGAGCAGTACTTC
>TRBJ2-1|few|TRBV11-1|TRBD2|15
CATDPAGAGENEQFF
TGTGCCACCGACCCAGCAGGAGCGGGAGAGAATGAGCAGTTCTTC
>TRBJ1-2|-|TRBV5-6|TRBD1|15
CASSYLSQGAEGYTF
TGTGCCAGCAGCTACTTATCACAGGGGGCAGAAGGCTACACCTTC
>TRBJ2-1|-|TRBV5-1|-|17
CASSLAGGRAALNGQFF
TGCGCCAGCAGCTTGGCTGGGGGGCGCGCTGCTCTCAATGGGCAGTTCTTC
>TRBJ1-2|few|TRBV7-9|TRBD1|18
CASSSMTGGEVENYGYTF
TGTGCCAGCAGCTCAATGACAGGGGGCGAAGTGGAAAACTATGGCTACACCTTC
>TRBJ2-7|few|TRBV20-1|TRBD2|15
CSARDLGLAAVPQYF
TGCAGTGCTAGAGATTTGGGACTAGCGGCTGTGCCTCAGTACTTC
>TRBJ2-3|-|TRBV6-1|-|16
CASSDPNRDRTDTQYF
TGTGCCAGCAGTGACCCAAACAGGGATAGGACAGATACGCAGTATTTT
>TRBJ2-1|-|TRBV11-2|TRBD2|18
CTSSLKLLGLTVGNEQFF
TGTACCAGCAGCTTAAAGCTCTTGGGACTAACGGTCGGGAATGAGCAGTTCTTC
>TRBJ1-5|few|TRBV6-1|-|13
CASNSQGNQPQHF
TGTGCCAGCAATAGTCAGGGTAATCAGCCCCAGCATTTT
>TRBJ2-1|-|TRBV10-3|TRBD2|16
CAISRTSGSVYNEQFF
TGTGCCATCAGTCGGACTAGCGGGAGTGTCTACAATGAGCAGTTCTTC
>TRBJ2-3|few|TRBV9|-|14
CASSVATRADTQYF
TGTGCCAGCAGCGTAGCTACTAGGGCAGATACGCAGTATTTT
>TRBJ2-5|-|TRBV28|-|14
CASDSGSGWETQYF
TGTGCCAGCGACTCAGGGAGTGGGTGGGAGACCCAGTACTTC
>TRBJ1-2|-|TRBV4-1|TRBD1|19
CASSQLLRDRGPPFYGYTF
TGCGCCAGCAGCCAGTTACTCCGGGACAGGGGGCCCCCTTTTTATGGCTACACCTTC
>TRBJ2-7|-|TRBV2|-|12
CASFTGTYEQYF
TGTGCCAGTTTTACAGGGACCTACGAGCAGTACTTC
>TRBJ2-5|-|TRBV5-6|-|14
CASRSGTAEETQYF
TGTGCCAGCCGCTCCGGGACGGCAGAAGAGACCCAGTACTTC
>TRBJ2-3|few|TRBV2|-|11
CASLLADTQYF
TGTGCCAGCTTACTAGCAGATACGCAGTATTTT
>TRBJ2-7|-|TRBV11-2|-|15
CASSLALFKGYEQYF
TGTGCCAGCAGCTTAGCCCTGTTCAAGGGCTACGAGCAGTACTTC
>TRBJ1-6|many|TRBV20-1|-|15
CSARGGGSLGSPLHF
TGCAGTGCTAGAGGAGGAGGTTCTTTAGGTTCACCCCTCCACTTT
>TRBJ2-6|-|TRBV15|-|15
CATSRRVTGANVLTF
TGTGCCACCAGCAGGCGGGTGACTGGGGCCAACGTCCTGACTTTC
>TRBJ2-1|once|TRBV27|TRBD2|15
CASSSAGGGGDEQFF
TGTGCCAGCAGTTCAGCGGGAGGTGGTGGGGATGAGCAGTTCTTC
>TRBJ2-1|once|TRBV20-1|-|14
CSALGEAVYNEQFF
TGCAGTGCCCTAGGGGAGGCGGTCTACAATGAGCAGTTCTTC
>TRBJ2-3|-|TRBV4-1|TRBD1|16
CASSQEGGGPQGTQYF
TGCGCCAGCAGCCAAGAAGGGGGCGGGCCCCAGGGTACGCAGTATTTT
>TRBJ2-1|once|TRBV10-3|-|16
CAISVLGANAGNEQFF
TGTGCCATCAGTGTTTTAGGAGCGAACGCAGGCAATGAGCAGTTCTTC
>TRBJ1-5|-|TRBV7-9|-|13
CASSLEGPGPQHF
TGTGCCAGCAGCTTAGAAGGGCCCGGGCCCCAGCATTTT
>TRBJ1-2|-|TRBV5-4|TRBD1|15
CASSVGTGGKHGYTF
TGTGCCAGCAGCGTCGGGACAGGGGGGAAGCATGGCTACACCTTC
>TRBJ2-1|-|TRBV7-8|TRBD2|19
CASSQDRTSGRAVHNEQFF
TGTGCCAGCAGCCAAGACCGGACTAGCGGGAGGGCCGTCCACAATGAGCAGTTCTTC
>TRBJ2-5|-|TRBV6-5|TRBD1|14
CASGQGGWPETQYF
TGTGCCAGTGGACAGGGGGGGTGGCCAGAGACCCAGTACTTC
>TRBJ2-5|-|TRBV7-8|TRBD2|17
CASSLFGTSGRMETQYF
TGTGCCAGCAGCTTATTCGGGACTAGCGGGAGGATGGAGACCCAGTACTTC
>TRBJ2-3|few|TRBV20-1|TRBD2|15
CSASDITGGSDTQYF
TGCAGTGCAAGCGATATTACGGGAGGCTCAGATACGCAGTATTTT
>TRBJ2-3|-|TRBV15|-|15
CATSRDGAAGDTQYF
TGTGCCACCAGCAGAGACGGGGCAGCGGGAGATACGCAGTATTTT
>TRBJ1-4|-|TRBV7-9|TRBD1|18
CASSLAPGQGAGNEKLFF
TGTGCCAGCAGCTTAGCCCCGGGACAGGGGGCAGGTAATGAAAAACTGTTTTTT
>TRBJ2-3|-|TRBV20-1|TRBD2|16
CSAPWTSGYSTDTQYF
TGCAGTGCACCTTGGACTAGCGGCTATAGCACAGATACGCAGTATTTT
>TRBJ2-3|few|TRBV5-1|-|13
CASSLLTPDTQYF
TGCGCCAGCAGCCTACTAACTCCAGATACGCAGTATTTT
>TRBJ1-2|-|TRBV12-5|TRBD1|17
CASAKEVQGGGWYGYTF
TGTGCTAGTGCCAAAGAAGTCCAGGGGGGAGGGTGGTATGGCTACACCTTC
>TRBJ2-1|-|TRBV3-1|-|12
CASSQGLLQQFF
TGTGCCAGCAGCCAGGGACTCCTGCAGCAGTTCTTC